The 8 T cell receptor beta chains in this list originate from one sample, sequenced in a study of T cell responses to AZD1222 COVID-19 vaccine (dated by TCRdb to about 2021). The time point label on this specimen signifies: baseline before first vaccination. Explained via the paper, the treatment or condition label denotes: meningococcal conjugate vaccine given as trial control. The method behind the library was the immunoSEQ multiplex PCR assay. Sourced from immuneACCESS, this table was stored by TCRdb with only in-frame sequences that have V and J called. A share of the clones is absent; for the studies checked, an unresolved V gene accounts for under half, and the remainder has no known explanation. The sample contains roughly 89,000 clones, more than 75% of them found a single time. Approximately 4.5% of the sample is in the top ten clones. Sequenced material: peripheral blood, taken on day 0 of MenACWY control vaccination. The receptors derive from an adult in good health.

The rearrangement uses TRBV7-2 and TRBJ1-5, with a possible D match to TRBD1 (6 bases). The CDR3 covers 15 residues. Germline V CDR1 and CDR2: SGHTA, FQGNSA. V was pared by 1 base and J by 7 bases, with 14 bases between. CDR3 DNA: TGTGCCAGCAGCTTAGGACAAACTCAGGGGCAGCCCCAGCATTTT. Translating it yields CASSLGQTQGQPQHF. The full variable domain, completed using reference TRBV7-2 and TRBJ1-5, is GAGVSQSPSNKVTEKGKDVELRCDPISGHTALYWYRQSLGQGLEFLIYFQGNSAPDKSGLPSDRFSAERTGGSVSTLTIQRTQQEDSAVYLCASSLGQTQGQPQHFGDGTRLSIL.

This clone was recorded a few times. The J gene is TRBJ1-5, the V gene TRBV28; D is unclear. The CDR3 loop spans 13 amino acids. The germline V and J ends were trimmed by 2 bases and 3 bases, with 5 bases remaining between them. Looked up from germline, CDR1 is MDHEN and CDR2 is SYDVKM. CDR3 residues: CASSLTYNQPQHF. CDR3 nucleotide sequence: TGTGCCAGCAGTTTAACATACAATCAGCCCCAGCATTTT.

A few counts support this clone. CDR3 DNA sequence: TGTGCCAGCAGCTCCTCCGCTACTGAAGCTTTCTTT. It yields the protein CASSSSATEAFF. The gene calls are TRBV11-2 and TRBJ1-1; D remains ambiguous. CDR1 is SGHAT, CDR2 FQNNGV, per germline. Between the trimmed V and J ends, which lost 4 bases and 5 bases, there was a span of 8 bases. The CDR3 has 12 amino acids.

This clone occurred once. This sequence joins TRBV11-2 and TRBJ2-1; 7 bases are shared with TRBD2. CDR1 and CDR2 (germline): SGHAT, FQNNGV. The length of the CDR3 is 14 residues. Unmatched junction bases numbered 8, after V lost 2 bases and J lost 10 bases. The CDR3 sequence: CASSLRLAGEEQFF. CDR3 DNA: TGTGCCAGCAGCTTACGACTAGCCGGGGAAGAGCAGTTCTTC.

The rearrangement uses TRBV28 and TRBJ1-6; 9 nucleotides align to TRBD1. Looked up from germline, CDR1 is MDHEN and CDR2 is SYDVKM. The ends lost 3 bases at V and 4 bases at J; junction bases unmatched: 4. The CDR3 extends over 16 amino acids. For the CDR3, the DNA is TGTGCCAGCAGTTTCCCGGACAGGGGTTATAATTCACCCCTCCACTTT. This translates into CASSFPDRGYNSPLHF.

This chain joins TRBV6-5 and TRBJ1-5, with D unresolved. Germline-derived CDR1 and CDR2 are MNHEY and SVGAGI. Trimming shortened V by 6 bases and J by 7 bases, and 16 bases separated the two germline ends. This CDR3 is 14 amino acids long. CDR3 amino acids: CASSLGPLGQPQHF. Here the CDR3 DNA reads TGTGCCAGCAGCCTCGGACCTCTGGGGCAGCCCCAGCATTTT.

The chain uses TRBV5-8 and TRBJ2-1, with 9 bases aligning to TRBD1. The CDR3 totals 14 residues. Germline V gene data show CDR1 as SGHTS and CDR2 as YDEGEE. With V trimmed by 5 bases and J by 9 bases, 9 bases remained unmatched. The CDR3 is CASSSSGTGLEQFF. For the CDR3, the DNA is TGTGCCAGCAGTTCCTCTGGGACAGGGCTTGAGCAGTTCTTC. The whole variable domain, remainder taken from reference TRBV5-8 and TRBJ2-1, is EAGVTQSPTHLIKTRGQQATLRCSPISGHTSVYWYQQALGLGLQFLLWYDEGEERNRGNFPPRFSGRQFPNYSSELNVNALELEDSALYLCASSSSGTGLEQFFGPGTRLTVL.

The rearrangement joins TRBV28 to TRBJ1-3; D perhaps matches TRBD1 (5 bases). The CDR3 is 15 amino acids. V was trimmed by 8 bases and J by 0 bases, leaving 14 bases between them. Germline CDR1 and CDR2: MDHEN and SYDVKM. This CDR3 reads CASGGGRSSGNTIYF. For the CDR3, the DNA is TGTGCCAGCGGGGGGGGTCGCAGCTCTGGAAACACCATATATTTT. The entire variable domain, with the rest obtained from reference TRBV28 and TRBJ1-3, is as follows: DVKVTQSSRYLVKRTGEKVFLECVQDMDHENMFWYRQDPGLGLRLIYFSYDVKMKEKGDIPEGYSVSREKKERFSLILESASTNQTSMYLCASGGGRSSGNTIYFGEGSWLTVV.